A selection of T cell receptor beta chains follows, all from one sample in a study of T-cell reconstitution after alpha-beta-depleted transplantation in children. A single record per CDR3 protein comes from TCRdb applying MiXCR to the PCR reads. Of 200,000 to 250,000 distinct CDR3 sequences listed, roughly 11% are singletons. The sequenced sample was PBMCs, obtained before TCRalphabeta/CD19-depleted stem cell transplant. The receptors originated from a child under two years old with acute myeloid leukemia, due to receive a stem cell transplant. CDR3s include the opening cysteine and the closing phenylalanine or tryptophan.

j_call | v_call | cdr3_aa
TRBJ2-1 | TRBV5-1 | CASTLRTSEYNEQFF
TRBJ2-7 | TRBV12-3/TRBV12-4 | CASTQAGGLREQYF
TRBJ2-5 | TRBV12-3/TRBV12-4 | CASRRGQGQETQYF
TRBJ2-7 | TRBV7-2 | CASSLGIGGVWEQYF
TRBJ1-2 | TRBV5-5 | CASSLNSYGYTF
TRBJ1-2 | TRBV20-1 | CSPTVLNYGYTF
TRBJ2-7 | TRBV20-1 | CSARAISYEQYF
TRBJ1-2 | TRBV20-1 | CSASRDRGQEGYTF
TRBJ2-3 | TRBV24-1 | CATSPSREGGAHTDTQYF
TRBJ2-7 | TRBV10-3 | CAISSPPSDRASYEQYF
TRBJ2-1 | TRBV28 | CASSNSGLNNEQFF
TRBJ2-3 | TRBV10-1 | CASSVAGQGSDTQYF
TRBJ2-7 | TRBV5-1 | CASSPRPAGLGVYEQYF
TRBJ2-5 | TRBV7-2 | CASSLDRASETQYF
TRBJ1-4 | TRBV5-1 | CASSLAGLNEKLFF
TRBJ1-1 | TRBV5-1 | CASSPSQGWTEAFF
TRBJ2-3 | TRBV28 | CASSSPPGQGVDTQYF
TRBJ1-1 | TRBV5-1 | CASSWDRAGTEAFF
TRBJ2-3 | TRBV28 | CASSSTPEDTQYF
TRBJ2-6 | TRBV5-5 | CASSMTMGGSGANVLTF
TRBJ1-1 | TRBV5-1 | CASSSGQLPEAFF
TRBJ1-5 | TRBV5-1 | CASSLTGGRNQPQHF
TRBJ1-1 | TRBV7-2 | CASSLRPQKNTEAFF
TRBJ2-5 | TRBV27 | CASSLWTGGTQYF
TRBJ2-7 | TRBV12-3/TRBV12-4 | CASSLTQGAGQYF
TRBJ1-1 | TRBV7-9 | CASTSMTVTEAFF
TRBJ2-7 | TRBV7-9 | CASSRGDYEQYF
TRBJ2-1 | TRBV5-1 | CASSVGSNEQFF